This TCR beta chain comes out of a study of shared clonotypes between healthy human individuals. Clones were read by immunoSEQ multiplex PCR, and TCRdb kept only the in-frame ones, dropping some. The sample has 2.3 million or so clones, 85% to 95% seen once; the top ten hold 0.35% to 0.5%. V gave up 5 bases and J gave up 5 bases; unmatched junction bases: 12. The CDR3 consists of 16 residues. The germline V gene encodes CDR1 SGHVS and CDR2 FNYEAQ. The chain is built from TRBV7-6 and TRBJ1-5; 7 bases fit TRBD1. The sequenced sample was naive CD4+ T cells from PBMCs. Subset defined: CD45RA+ positively selected. This TCR derives from a man between 18 and 35 years old in good health. Some clones in this sample may be carry-over from other donors' samples. The CDR3 DNA follows: TGTGCCAGCAGCCCTTACGCACAGGGGTCTTATCAGCCCCAGCATTTT. Translating it yields CASSPYAQGSYQPQHF.